This T cell receptor (beta chain) was documented in a study of shared clonotypes between healthy human individuals. Overall study: The cohort had two women and a few men, ages 18 to 49.

CD4+ cell separation produced CD45RA+ naive and CD45RA-negative memory subsets. TCRdb's table, derived via immunoSEQ multiplex PCR, lists solely in-frame clones and lacks some. The sample has about 1.1 million clones, roughly 74% seen once; the top ten hold under 0.65%. On this clone: The sample has other DNA sequences that encode this CDR3 too.

The CDR3 loop spans 15 amino acids. The V gene's germline CDR1 is SGDLS and CDR2 YYNGEE. With 4 bases clipped from V and 4 bases from J, the junction kept 7 bases outside the gene matches. This sequence joins TRBV9 and TRBJ2-1; TRBD2 aligns across 8 bases. This TCR was recovered from a man younger than 35 in good health. Some clones in this sample may be carry-over from other donors' samples. Input material: memory CD4+ T cells from PBMCs. This sample's subset: CD45RA-negative fraction. In DNA, the CDR3 is TGTGCCAGCAGCCCCAGACTAGCGTCTTACAATGAGCAGTTCTTC. Residues: CASSPRLASYNEQFF.